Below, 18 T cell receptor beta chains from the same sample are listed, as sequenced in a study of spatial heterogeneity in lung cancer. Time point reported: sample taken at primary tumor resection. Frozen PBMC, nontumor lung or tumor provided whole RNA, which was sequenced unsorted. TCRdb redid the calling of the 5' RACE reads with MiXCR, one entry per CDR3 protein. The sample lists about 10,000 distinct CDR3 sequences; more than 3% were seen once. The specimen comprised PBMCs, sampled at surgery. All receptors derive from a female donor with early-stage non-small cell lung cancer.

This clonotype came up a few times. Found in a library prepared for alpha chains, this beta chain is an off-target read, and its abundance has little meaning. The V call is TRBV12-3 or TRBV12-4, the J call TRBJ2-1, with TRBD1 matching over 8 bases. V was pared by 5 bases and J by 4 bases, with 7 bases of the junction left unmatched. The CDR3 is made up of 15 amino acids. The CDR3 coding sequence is TGTGCCAGCAGTCCTTCAGGGGGCGGGTACAATGAGCAGTTCTTC. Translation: CASSPSGGGYNEQFF.

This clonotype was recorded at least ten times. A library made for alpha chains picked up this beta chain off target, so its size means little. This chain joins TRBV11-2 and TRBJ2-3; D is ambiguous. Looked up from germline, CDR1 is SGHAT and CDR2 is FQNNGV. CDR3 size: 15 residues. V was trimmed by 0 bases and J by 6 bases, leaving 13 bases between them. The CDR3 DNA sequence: TGTGCCAGCAGCTTAGATCCGCTCGGTTGGGATACGCAGTATTTT. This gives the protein CASSLDPLGWDTQYF.

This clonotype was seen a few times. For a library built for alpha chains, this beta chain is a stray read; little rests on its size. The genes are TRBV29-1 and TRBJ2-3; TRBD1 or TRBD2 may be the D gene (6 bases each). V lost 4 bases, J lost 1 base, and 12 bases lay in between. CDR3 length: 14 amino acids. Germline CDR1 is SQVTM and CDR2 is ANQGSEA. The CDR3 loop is CSVGGGLGTDTQYF. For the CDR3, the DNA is TGCAGCGTTGGAGGGGGGCTGGGCACAGATACGCAGTATTTT.

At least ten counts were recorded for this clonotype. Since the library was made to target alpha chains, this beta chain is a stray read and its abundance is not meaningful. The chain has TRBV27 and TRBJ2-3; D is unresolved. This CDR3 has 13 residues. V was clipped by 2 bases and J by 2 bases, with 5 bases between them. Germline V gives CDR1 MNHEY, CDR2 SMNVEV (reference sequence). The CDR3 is CASSLRPTDTQYF. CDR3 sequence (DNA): TGTGCCAGCAGTTTAAGACCCACAGATACGCAGTATTTT.

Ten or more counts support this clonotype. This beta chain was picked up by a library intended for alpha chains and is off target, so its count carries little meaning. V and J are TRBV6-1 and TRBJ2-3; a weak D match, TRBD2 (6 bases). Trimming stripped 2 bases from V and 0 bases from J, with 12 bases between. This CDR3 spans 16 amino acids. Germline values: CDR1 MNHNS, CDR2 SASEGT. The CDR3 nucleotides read TGTGCCAGCAGTGAACGCGGGGCAGCTAGCACAGATACGCAGTATTTT. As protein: CASSERGAASTDTQYF.

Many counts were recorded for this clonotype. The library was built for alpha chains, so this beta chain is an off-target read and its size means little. The CDR3 nucleotides are TGTGCCAGCAGAATGCCGGGACAGGGGGCCTACGAGCAGTACTTC. Its protein is CASRMPGQGAYEQYF. The chain is built from TRBV6-2 or TRBV6-3 and TRBJ2-7, with 11 bases lining up with TRBD1. The ends lost 6 bases at V and 2 bases at J; junction bases unmatched: 6. Germline V gene lookup returns CDR1 MNHEY and CDR2 SVGEGT. The CDR3 contains 15 residues.

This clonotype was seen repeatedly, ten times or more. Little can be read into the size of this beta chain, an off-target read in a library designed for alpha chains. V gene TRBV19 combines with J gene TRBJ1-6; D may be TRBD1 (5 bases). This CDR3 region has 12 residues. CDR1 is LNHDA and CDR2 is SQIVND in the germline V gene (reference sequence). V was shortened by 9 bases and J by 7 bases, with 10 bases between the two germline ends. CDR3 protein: CASREFNSPLHF. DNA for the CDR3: TGTGCCAGCAGGGAGTTCAATTCACCCCTCCACTTT.

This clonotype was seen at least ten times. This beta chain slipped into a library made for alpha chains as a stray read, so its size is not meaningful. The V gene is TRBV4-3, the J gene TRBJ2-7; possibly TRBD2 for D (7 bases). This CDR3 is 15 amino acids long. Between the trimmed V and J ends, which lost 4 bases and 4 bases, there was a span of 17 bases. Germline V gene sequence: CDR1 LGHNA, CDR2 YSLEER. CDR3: CASSPGPGGFYEQYF. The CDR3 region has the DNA TGCGCCAGCAGCCCCGGGCCGGGGGGCTTTTACGAGCAGTACTTC.

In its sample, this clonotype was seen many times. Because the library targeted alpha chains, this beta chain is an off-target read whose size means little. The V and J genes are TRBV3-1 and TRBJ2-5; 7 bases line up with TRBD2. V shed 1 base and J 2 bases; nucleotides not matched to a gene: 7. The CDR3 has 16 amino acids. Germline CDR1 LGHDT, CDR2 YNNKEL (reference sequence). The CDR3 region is CASSQVGLADQETQYF. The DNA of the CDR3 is TGTGCCAGCAGCCAAGTGGGGCTAGCGGATCAAGAGACCCAGTACTTC.

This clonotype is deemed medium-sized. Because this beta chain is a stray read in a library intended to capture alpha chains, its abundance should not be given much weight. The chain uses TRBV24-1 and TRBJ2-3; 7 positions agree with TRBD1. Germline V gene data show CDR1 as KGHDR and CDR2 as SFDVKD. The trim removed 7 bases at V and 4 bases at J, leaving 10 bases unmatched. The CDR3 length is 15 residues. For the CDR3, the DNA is TGTGCCACCAGGGGGGACGGGACAGCTTCAGATACGCAGTATTTT. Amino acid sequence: CATRGDGTASDTQYF.

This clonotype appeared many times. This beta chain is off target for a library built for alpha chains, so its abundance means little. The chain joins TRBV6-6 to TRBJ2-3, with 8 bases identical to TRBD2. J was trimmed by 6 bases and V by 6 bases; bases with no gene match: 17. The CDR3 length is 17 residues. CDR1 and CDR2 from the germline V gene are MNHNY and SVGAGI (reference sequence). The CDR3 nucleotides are TGTGCCAGCAGAGCCCGCGCGGGACTAGGGGTTTTGGATACGCAGTATTTT. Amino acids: CASRARAGLGVLDTQYF.

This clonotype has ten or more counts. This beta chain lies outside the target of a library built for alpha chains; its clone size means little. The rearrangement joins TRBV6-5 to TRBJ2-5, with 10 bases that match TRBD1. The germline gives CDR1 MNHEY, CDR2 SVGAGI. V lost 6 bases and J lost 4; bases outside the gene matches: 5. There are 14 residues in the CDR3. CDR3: CASRWGQGRETQYF. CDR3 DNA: TGTGCCAGCAGGTGGGGACAGGGGCGAGAGACCCAGTACTTC.

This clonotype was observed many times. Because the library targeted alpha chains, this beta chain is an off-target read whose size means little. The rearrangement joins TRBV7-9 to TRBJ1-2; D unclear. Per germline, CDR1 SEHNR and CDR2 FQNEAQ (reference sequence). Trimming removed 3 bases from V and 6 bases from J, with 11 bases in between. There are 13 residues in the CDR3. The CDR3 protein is CASSFGTVDGYTF. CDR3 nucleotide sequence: TGTGCCAGCAGCTTCGGTACAGTCGATGGCTACACCTTC.

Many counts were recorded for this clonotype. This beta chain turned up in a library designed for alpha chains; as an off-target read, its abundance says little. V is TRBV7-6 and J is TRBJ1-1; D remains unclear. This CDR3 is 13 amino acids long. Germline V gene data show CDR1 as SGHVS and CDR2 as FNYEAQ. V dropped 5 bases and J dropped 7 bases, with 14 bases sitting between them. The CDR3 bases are TGTGCCAGCAGCCATTCACCCCAGAATGAAGCTTTCTTT. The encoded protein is CASSHSPQNEAFF. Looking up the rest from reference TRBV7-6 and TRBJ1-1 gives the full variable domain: GAGVSQSPRYKVTKRGQDVALRCDPISGHVSLYWYRQALGQGPEFLTYFNYEAQQDKSGLPNDRFSAERPEGSISTLTIQRTEQRDSAMYRCASSHSPQNEAFFGQGTRLTVV.

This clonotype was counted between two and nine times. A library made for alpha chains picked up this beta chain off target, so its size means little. CDR3 residues: CASSLGRDPISRQFF. The CDR3 nucleotides are TGTGCCAGCAGCTTAGGGCGAGACCCGATCTCGAGGCAGTTCTTC. This chain joins TRBV13 and TRBJ2-1; D is undetermined. CDR3 size: 15 residues. V lost 0 bases and J lost 12, with 18 bases in between. The germline V gene encodes CDR1 PRHDT and CDR2 FYEKMQ (reference sequence).

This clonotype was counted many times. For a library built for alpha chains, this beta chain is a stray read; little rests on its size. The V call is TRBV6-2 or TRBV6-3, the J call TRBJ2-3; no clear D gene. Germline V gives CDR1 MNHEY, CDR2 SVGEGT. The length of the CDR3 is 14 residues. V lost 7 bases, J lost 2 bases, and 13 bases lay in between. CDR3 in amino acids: CASTRRTLTDTQYF. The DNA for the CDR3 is TGTGCCAGCACAAGAAGGACCCTCACAGATACGCAGTATTTT.

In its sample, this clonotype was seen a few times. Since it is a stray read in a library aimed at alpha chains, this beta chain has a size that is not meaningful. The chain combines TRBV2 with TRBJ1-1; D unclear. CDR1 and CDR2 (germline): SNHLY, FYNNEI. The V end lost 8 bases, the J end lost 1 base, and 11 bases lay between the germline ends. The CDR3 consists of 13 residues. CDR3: CASVKDGNTEAFF. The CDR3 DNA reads TGTGCCAGCGTAAAGGACGGGAACACTGAAGCTTTCTTT.

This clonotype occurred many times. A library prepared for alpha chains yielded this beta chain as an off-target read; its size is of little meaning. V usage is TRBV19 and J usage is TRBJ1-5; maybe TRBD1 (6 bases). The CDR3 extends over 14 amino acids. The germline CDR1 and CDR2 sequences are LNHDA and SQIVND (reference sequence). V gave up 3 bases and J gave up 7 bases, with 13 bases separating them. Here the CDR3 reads CASSITGYEQPQHF. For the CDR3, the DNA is TGTGCCAGTAGTATCACAGGGTACGAGCAGCCCCAGCATTTT.